The subject of this entry is one TCR beta chain. What it binds is not known. PCR was performed using 60 Vbeta and 13 Jbeta primers. Repertoires were generated with immunoSEQ multiplex PCR, while TCRdb's copy carries only in-frame clones and drops some. The sample shows more than 95,000 clones, and approximately 1% sits with its ten largest clones. This sample was taken from a study of cytomegalovirus exposure and HLA in healthy donors. Overall study context: In an earlier analysis, 90 million to 130 million unique TCR beta sequences were found from approximately 190 million T cells.

General study results and limits: In an earlier analysis, in approximately 570 donors, most V segments appeared productive either ~90% or ~30% of the time.

The sequence was collected from a man aged 18 to 30 in good health and CMV-seronegative. The sequencing input was PBMCs.

CDR3 sequence (DNA): TGCAGTGTGACAAGCCCCGAGACCCAGTACTTC. Protein: CSVTSPETQYF. The V call is TRBV20-1, the J call TRBJ2-5; D is undetermined. The CDR3 is made up of 11 amino acids. Trimming took off 7 bases at V and 5 bases at J, with 11 bases between the two ends. CDR1 is DFQATT, CDR2 SNEGSKA, per germline (reference sequence).